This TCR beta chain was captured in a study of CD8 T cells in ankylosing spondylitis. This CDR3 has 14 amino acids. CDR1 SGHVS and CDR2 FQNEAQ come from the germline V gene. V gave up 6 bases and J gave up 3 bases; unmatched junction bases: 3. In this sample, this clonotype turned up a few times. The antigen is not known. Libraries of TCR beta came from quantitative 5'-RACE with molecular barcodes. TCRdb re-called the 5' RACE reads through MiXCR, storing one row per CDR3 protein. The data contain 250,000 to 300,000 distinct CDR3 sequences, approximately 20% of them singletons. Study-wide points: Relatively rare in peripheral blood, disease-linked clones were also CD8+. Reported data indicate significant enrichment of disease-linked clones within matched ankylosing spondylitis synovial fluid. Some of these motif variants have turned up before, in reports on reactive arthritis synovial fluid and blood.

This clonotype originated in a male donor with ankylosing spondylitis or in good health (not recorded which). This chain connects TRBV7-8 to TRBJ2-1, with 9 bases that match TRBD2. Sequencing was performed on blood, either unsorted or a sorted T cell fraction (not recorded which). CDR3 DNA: TGTGCCAGCAGTATAGCGGGGGTCTACAATGAGCAGTTCTTC. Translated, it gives CASSIAGVYNEQFF. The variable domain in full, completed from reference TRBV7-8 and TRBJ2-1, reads GAGVSQSPRYKVAKRGQDVALRCDPISGHVSLFWYQQALGQGPEFLTYFQNEAQLDKSGLPSDRFFAERPEGSVSTLKIQRTQQEDSAVYLCASSIAGVYNEQFFGPGTRLTVL.